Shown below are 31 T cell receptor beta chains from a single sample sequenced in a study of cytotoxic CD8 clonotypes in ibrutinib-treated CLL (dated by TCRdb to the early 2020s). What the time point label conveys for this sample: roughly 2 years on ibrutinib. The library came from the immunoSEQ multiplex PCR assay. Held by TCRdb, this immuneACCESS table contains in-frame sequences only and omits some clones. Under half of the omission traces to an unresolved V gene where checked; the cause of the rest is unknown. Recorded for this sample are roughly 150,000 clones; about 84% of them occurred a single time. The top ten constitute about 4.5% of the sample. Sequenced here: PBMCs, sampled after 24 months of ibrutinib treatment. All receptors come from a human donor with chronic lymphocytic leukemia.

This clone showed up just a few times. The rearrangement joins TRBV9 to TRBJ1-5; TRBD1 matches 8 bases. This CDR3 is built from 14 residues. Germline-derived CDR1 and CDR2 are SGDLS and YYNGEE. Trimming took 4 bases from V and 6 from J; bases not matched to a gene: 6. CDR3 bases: TGTGCCAGCAGCACCTCAGGGGGCCCTCAGCCCCAGCATTTT. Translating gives CASSTSGGPQPQHF.

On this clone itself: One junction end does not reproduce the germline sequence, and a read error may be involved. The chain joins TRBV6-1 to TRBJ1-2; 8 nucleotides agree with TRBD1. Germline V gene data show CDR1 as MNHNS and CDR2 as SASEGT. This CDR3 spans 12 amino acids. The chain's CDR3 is CASSEMGTGGSF. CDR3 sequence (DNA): TGTGCCAGCAGTGAAATGGGAACAGGGGGGTCCTTC.

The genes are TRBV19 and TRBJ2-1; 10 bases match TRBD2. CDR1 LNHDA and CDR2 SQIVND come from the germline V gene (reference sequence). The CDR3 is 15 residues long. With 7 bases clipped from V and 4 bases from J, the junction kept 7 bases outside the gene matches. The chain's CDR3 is CASTRVAGGYNEQFF. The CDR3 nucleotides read TGTGCCAGTACAAGAGTAGCGGGAGGTTACAATGAGCAGTTCTTC. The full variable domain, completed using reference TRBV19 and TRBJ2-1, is DGGITQSPKYLFRKEGQNVTLSCEQNLNHDAMYWYRQDPGQGLRLIYYSQIVNDFQKGDIAEGYSVSREKKESFPLTVTSAQKNPTAFYLCASTRVAGGYNEQFFGPGTRLTVL.

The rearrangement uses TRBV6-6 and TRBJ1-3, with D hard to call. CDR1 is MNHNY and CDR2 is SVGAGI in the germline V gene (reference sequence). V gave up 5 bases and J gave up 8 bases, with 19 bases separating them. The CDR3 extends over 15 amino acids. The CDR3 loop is CASSPLGRLQYTIYF. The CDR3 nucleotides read TGTGCCAGCAGTCCGCTGGGGAGATTACAGTACACCATATATTTT.

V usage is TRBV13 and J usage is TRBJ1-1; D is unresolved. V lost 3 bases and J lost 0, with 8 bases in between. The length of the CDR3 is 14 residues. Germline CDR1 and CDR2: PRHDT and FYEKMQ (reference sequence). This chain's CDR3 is CASSFARMNTEAFF. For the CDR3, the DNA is TGTGCCAGCAGCTTTGCCAGAATGAACACTGAAGCTTTCTTT.

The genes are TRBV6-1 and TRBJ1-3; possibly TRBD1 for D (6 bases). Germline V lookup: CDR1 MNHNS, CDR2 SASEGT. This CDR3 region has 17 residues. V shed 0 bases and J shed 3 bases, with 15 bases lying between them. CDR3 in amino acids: CASSEASAGAVGNTIYF. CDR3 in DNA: TGTGCCAGCAGTGAAGCTTCGGCAGGGGCGGTTGGAAACACCATATATTTT.

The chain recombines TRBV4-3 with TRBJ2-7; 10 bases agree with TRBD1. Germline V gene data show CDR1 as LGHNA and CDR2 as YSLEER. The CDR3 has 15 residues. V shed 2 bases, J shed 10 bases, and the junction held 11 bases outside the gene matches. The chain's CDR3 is CASSQLPGQGYYQYF. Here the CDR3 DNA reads TGCGCCAGCAGCCAATTACCGGGACAGGGGTACTATCAGTACTTC.

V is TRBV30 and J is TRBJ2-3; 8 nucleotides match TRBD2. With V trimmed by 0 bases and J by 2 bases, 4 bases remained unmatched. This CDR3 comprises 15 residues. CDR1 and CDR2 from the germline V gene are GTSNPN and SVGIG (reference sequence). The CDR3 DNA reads TGTGCCTGGAGTGTTATAGCGGGGCCCACAGATACGCAGTATTTT. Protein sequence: CAWSVIAGPTDTQYF.

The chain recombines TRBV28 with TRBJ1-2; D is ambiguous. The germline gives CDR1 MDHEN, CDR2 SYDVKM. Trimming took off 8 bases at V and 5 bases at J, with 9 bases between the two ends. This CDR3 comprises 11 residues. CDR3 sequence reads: CASATGYGYTF. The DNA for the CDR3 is TGTGCCAGCGCGACGGGTTATGGCTACACCTTC.

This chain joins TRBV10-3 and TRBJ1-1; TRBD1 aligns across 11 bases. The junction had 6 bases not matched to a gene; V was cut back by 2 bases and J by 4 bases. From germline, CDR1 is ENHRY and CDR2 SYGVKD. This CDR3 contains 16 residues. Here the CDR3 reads CAISEPGTGGVTEAFF. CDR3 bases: TGTGCCATCAGTGAGCCGGGGACAGGGGGTGTCACTGAAGCTTTCTTT.

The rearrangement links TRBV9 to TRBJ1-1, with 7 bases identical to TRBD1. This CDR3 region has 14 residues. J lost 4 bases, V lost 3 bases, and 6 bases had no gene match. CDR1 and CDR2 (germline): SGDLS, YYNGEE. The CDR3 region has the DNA TGTGCCAGCAGCGCAGGGGGTTTTCCCACTGAAGCTTTCTTT. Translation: CASSAGGFPTEAFF.

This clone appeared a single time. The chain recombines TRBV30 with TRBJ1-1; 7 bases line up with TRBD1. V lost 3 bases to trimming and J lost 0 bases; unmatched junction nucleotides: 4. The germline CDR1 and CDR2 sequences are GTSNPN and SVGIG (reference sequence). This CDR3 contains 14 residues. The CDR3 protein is CAWSPGTVNTEAFF. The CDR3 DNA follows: TGTGCCTGGAGCCCCGGGACAGTGAACACTGAAGCTTTCTTT.

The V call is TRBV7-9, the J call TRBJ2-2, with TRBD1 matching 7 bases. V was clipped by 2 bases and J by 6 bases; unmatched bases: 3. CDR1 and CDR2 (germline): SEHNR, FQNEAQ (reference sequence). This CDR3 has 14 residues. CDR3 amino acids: CASSLTGVSGELFF. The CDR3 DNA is TGTGCCAGCAGCTTAACAGGGGTGTCCGGGGAGCTGTTTTTT. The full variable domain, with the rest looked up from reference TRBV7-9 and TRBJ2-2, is DTGVSQNPRHKITKRGQNVTFRCDPISEHNRLYWYRQTLGQGPEFLTYFQNEAQLEKSRLLSDRFSAERPKGSFSTLEIQRTEQGDSAMYLCASSLTGVSGELFFGEGSRLTVL.

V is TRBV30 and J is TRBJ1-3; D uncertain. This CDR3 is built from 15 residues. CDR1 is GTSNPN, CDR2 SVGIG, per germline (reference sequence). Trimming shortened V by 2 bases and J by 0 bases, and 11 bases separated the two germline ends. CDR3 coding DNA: TGTGCCTGGAGTCCCAAAATCAGCTCTGGAAACACCATATATTTT. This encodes CAWSPKISSGNTIYF.

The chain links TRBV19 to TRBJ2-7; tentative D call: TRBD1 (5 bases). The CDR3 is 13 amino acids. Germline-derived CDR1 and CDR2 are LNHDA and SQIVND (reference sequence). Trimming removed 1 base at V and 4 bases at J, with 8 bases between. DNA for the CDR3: TGTGCCAGTAGTATAGTATCAGGGTACGAGCAGTACTTC. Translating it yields CASSIVSGYEQYF.

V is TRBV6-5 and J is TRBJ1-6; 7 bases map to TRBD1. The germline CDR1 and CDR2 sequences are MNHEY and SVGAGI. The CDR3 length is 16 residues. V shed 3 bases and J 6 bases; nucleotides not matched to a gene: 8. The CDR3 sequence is CASSYGKNRGNSPLHF. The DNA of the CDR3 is TGTGCCAGCAGTTATGGCAAGAACAGGGGTAATTCACCCCTCCACTTT.

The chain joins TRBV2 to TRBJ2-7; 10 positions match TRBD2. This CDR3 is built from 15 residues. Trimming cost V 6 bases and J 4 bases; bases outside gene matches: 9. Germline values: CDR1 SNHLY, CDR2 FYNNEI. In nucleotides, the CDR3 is TGTGCCAGCAGGGGCTCTAGCGGGAGAGCTTACGAGCAGTACTTC. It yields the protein CASRGSSGRAYEQYF. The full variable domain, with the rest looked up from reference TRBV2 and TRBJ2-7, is EPEVTQTPSHQVTQMGQEVILRCVPISNHLYFYWYRQILGQKVEFLVSFYNNEISEKSEIFDDQFSVERPDGSNFTLKIRSTKLEDSAMYFCASRGSSGRAYEQYFGPGTRLTVT.

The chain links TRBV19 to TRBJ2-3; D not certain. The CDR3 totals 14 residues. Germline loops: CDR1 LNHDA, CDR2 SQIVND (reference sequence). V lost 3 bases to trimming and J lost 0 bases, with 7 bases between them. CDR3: CASSIRASTDTQYF. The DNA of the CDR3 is TGTGCCAGTAGTATCCGCGCTAGCACAGATACGCAGTATTTT.

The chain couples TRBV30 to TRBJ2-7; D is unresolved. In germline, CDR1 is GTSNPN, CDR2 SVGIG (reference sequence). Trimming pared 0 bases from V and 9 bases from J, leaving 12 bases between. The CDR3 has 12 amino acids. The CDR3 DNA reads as TGTGCCTGGAGTGTAAGTGAGCGCCGGCAGTACTTC. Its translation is CAWSVSERRQYF.

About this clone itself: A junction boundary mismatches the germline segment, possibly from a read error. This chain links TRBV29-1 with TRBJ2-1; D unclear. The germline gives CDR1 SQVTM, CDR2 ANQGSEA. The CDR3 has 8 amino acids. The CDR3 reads CSVQEQFF. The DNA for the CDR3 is TGCAGCGTTCAAGAGCAGTTCTTC.

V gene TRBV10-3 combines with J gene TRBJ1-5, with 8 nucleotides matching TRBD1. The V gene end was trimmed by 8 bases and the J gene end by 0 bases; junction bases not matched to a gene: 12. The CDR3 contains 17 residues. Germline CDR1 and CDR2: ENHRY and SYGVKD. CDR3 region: CAISPGQGASSNQPQHF. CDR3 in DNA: TGTGCCATCTCCCCTGGCCAGGGGGCCTCTAGCAATCAGCCCCAGCATTTT.

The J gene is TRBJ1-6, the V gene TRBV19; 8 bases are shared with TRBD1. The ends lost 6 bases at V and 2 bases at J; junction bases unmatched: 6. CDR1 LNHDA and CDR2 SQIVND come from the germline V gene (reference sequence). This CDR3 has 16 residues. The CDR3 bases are TGTGCCAGTAGCTCGCAGGGGGCTGCCTATAATTCACCCCTCCACTTT. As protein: CASSSQGAAYNSPLHF.

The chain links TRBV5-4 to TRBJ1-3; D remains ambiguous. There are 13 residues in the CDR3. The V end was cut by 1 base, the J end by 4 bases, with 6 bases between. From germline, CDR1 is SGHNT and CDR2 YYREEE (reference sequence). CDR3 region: CASSLPGGNTIYF. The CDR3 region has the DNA TGTGCCAGCAGCTTGCCCGGGGGAAACACCATATATTTT.

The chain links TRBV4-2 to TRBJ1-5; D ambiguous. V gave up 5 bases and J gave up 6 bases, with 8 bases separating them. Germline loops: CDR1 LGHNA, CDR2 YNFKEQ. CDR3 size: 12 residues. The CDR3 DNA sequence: TGTGCCAGCAGCTCCGGGCCTCAGCCCCAGCATTTT. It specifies CASSSGPQPQHF.

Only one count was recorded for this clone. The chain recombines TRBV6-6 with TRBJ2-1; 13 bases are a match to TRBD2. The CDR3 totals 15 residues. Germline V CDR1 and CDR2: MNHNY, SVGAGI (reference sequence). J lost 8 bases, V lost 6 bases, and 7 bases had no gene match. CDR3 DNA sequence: TGTGCCAGCAGCCCCAGGACTAGCGGGAGCTATGAGCAGTTCTTC. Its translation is CASSPRTSGSYEQFF.

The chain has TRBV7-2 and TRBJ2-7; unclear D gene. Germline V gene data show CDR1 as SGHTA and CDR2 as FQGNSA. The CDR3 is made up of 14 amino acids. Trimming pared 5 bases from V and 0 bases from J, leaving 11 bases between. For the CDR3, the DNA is TGTGCCAGCAGCCGCGTTATAAACTCCTACGAGCAGTACTTC. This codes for CASSRVINSYEQYF.

In DNA form, the CDR3 reads TGTGCCTGGAGTTCCCCCGCGAGGGGTATACTTTACGAGCAGTACTTC. Protein sequence: CAWSSPARGILYEQYF. The chain couples TRBV30 to TRBJ2-7; D is perhaps TRBD1 or TRBD2 (5 bases each). V was clipped by 2 bases and J by 4 bases, with 21 bases between them. CDR3 length: 16 amino acids. Germline V CDR1 and CDR2: GTSNPN, SVGIG (reference sequence).

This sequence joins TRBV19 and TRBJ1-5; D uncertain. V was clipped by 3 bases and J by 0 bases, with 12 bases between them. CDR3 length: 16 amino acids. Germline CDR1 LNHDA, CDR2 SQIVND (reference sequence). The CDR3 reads CASSMKGTPSNQPQHF. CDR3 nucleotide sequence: TGTGCCAGTAGTATGAAGGGAACGCCTAGCAATCAGCCCCAGCATTTT. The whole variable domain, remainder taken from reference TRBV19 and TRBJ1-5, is DGGITQSPKYLFRKEGQNVTLSCEQNLNHDAMYWYRQDPGQGLRLIYYSQIVNDFQKGDIAEGYSVSREKKESFPLTVTSAQKNPTAFYLCASSMKGTPSNQPQHFGDGTRLSIL.

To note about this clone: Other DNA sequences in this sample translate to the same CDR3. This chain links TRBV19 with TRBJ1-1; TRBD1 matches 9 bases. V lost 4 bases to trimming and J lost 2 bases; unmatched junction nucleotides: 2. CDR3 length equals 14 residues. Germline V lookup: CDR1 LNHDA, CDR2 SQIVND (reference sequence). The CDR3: CASSTDRGNTEAFF. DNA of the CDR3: TGTGCCAGTAGTACGGACAGGGGAAACACTGAAGCTTTCTTT.

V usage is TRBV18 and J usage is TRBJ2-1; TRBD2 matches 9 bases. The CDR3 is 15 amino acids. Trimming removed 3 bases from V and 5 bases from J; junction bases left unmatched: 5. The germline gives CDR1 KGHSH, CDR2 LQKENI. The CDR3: CASSPASGIHNEQFF. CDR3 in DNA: TGTGCCAGCTCACCCGCTAGCGGGATACACAATGAGCAGTTCTTC.

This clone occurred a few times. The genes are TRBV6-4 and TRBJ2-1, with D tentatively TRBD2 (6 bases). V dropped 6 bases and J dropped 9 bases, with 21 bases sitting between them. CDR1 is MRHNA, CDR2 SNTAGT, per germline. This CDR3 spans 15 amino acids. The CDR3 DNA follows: TGTGCCAGCAGCCCTACGGACCGCCCCGGGGGTGAGCAGTTCTTC. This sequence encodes CASSPTDRPGGEQFF.